This TCR beta chain was identified during a study of OX40 agonist ivuxolimab in advanced cancers. Study-wide results and limits: Compared with CD4+, CD8+ T cells on average had more expanded clones.

V lost 2 bases, J lost 4 bases, and 20 bases lay in between. CDR1 is MDHEN, CDR2 SYDVKM, per germline. CDR3 length: 17 amino acids. To note about this clone: The antigen is undetermined.

The data were produced by immunoSEQ multiplex PCR, yet TCRdb's version contains in-frame clones alone and is incomplete. This table holds tens of thousands of clones, 82% found once. This TCR was sampled from an adult with an advanced solid tumor such as melanoma, head and neck, liver or kidney cancer. V usage is TRBV28 and J usage is TRBJ1-2; TRBD1 might be the D (6 bases). Sequenced material: CD4+ or CD8+ T cells sorted from blood, taken in a trial of the OX40 agonist ivuxolimab. The CDR3 bases are TGTGCCAGCAGTTTAGTCTTGGGGACCGGGACAAGCTATGGCTACACCTTC. This sequence encodes CASSLVLGTGTSYGYTF.